This TCR beta chain was recorded in a study of CD8+CD57+ T cells in acquired aplastic anemia. Study-wide background: Sorted cells (CD4+ and CD8+) yielded DNA amounts that averaged 3.2 ug.

Per the germline V gene, CDR1 is SGHVS and CDR2 is FNYEAQ. The CDR3 contains 14 residues. Trimming took 4 bases from V and 7 from J; bases not matched to a gene: 5. Genomic DNA templated the TCR beta VDJ and CDR3 profiling. TCRdb itself ran the reads through MiXCR, one entry per CDR3 protein. The table lists some 200,000 distinct CDR3 sequences, 61% of them singletons. As regards this clonotype: Antigen specificity is unknown.

Findings of the study overall: Shared by patients and controls, roughly 28 CD8+ CDR3s were abundant in patients. Patients were compared with controls for CD8+ Simpson's diversity, and no significant difference emerged.

The V call is TRBV7-6, the J call TRBJ2-7, with 12 positions matching TRBD1. This sequence was found in a human donor in good health. The source material was sorted CD4+, CD8+, or CD8+CD57+ T cells (not recorded which) from PBMCs. The CDR3 loop reads CASSSGQGAREQYF. DNA for the CDR3: TGTGCCAGCAGCTCGGGACAGGGGGCTCGAGAGCAGTACTTC.